Listed here are 9 T cell receptor beta chains from one sample, sequenced in a study of T cell clonality in common variable immunodeficiency (dated by TCRdb to about 2015). The library came from the immunoSEQ multiplex PCR assay. Here the immuneACCESS table is served through TCRdb, limited to in-frame sequences with V and J called. Missing clones are a known gap in these copies; in checked studies unresolved V genes cover under half, and the rest lacks a known reason. This sample was tabulated with tens of thousands of clones, among which there are no singletons. Roughly 6% of the sample is taken by the ten largest. Sequenced input: peripheral blood mononuclear cells. All receptors derive from a person aged 18-70 years in good health.

This clone was seen a few times. A much more abundant neighbour one base away suggests this may be a read error. The read comes to an end 3 residues before the CDR3 does, leaving the germline J gene to fill in the end. The rearrangement uses TRBV11-2 and TRBJ2-2; tentatively, D is TRBD1 (5 bases). The germline gives CDR1 SGHAT, CDR2 FQNNGV. The CDR3 sequence is 13 residues long. The CDR3 bases that were read are TGTGCCAGCAGCCTCTCTGGGGCCAACGTG. Translated, it gives CASSLSGANV. In full, the CDR3 is CASSLSGANVLFF. Full variable domain (rest looked up from reference TRBV11-2 and TRBJ2-2): EAGVAQSPRYKIIEKRQSVAFWCNPISGHATLYWYQQILGQGPKLLIQFQNNGVVDDSQLPKDRFSAERLKGVDSTLKIQPAKLEDSAVYLCASSLSGANVLFFGEGSRLTVL.

This clone came up many times. The DNA ends 3 residues before the CDR3 does, and the rest of the CDR3 is filled in from the germline J gene. The chain combines TRBV7-2 with TRBJ2-5; TRBD2 matches at 7 bases. Germline V gives CDR1 SGHTA, CDR2 FQGNSA. The CDR3 runs 15 residues. After removal of 1 base from V and 4 bases from J, the junction contained 6 bases not matched to a gene. CDR3 bases read: TGTGCCAGCAGCTTAGGTCCGGGGGGAGGAGAGACC. Protein sequence: CASSLGPGGGET. Given in full, the CDR3 is CASSLGPGGGETQYF.

This clone was picked up many times. The read ends 3 residues early relative to the CDR3; the germline J gene fills the gap. This rearrangement joins TRBV19 to TRBJ2-1; 8 nucleotides match TRBD2. The V and J ends lost 7 bases and 4 bases, in that order; junction bases with no gene match: 9. This CDR3 has 15 residues. Per germline, CDR1 LNHDA and CDR2 SQIVND (reference sequence). CDR3 amino acids: CASIPTSGPYNEQFF. Incomplete CDR3 DNA: TGTGCCAGTATCCCCACTAGCGGACCTTACAATGAG.

In its sample, this clone was seen many times. The sequence runs out 3 residues before the end of the CDR3; the remainder is reconstructed from the germline J gene. This chain uses TRBV28 with TRBJ2-3; D ambiguous. CDR3 length equals 12 residues. Trimming cost V 8 bases and J 0 bases, with 6 bases left between them. Germline V gene lookup returns CDR1 MDHEN and CDR2 SYDVKM. The CDR3 sequence: CASQLSTDTQYF. The DNA read from the CDR3 is TGTGCCAGCCAACTAAGCACAGATACG. Complete variable domain (other parts from reference TRBV28 and TRBJ2-3): DVKVTQSSRYLVKRTGEKVFLECVQDMDHENMFWYRQDPGLGLRLIYFSYDVKMKEKGDIPEGYSVSREKKERFSLILESASTNQTSMYLCASQLSTDTQYFGPGTRLTVL.

In this sample, this clone turned up a few times. At one end, the junction sequence differs from germline, possibly due to a read error. Read sequence stops 3 residues before the CDR3 end, and the germline J gene provides the missing end. The chain employs TRBV10-3 and TRBJ2-5; 10 bases match TRBD2. The CDR3 totals 16 residues. Germline V lookup: CDR1 ENHRY, CDR2 SYGVKD. CDR3 sequence reads: CAISDRTSGDKDTQYF. The covered CDR3 bases are TGTGCCATCAGTGACCGGACTAGCGGAGACAAAGATACC.

This clone was seen repeatedly, ten times or more. The part of the CDR3 DNA that was read is TGTGCCAGTAGTGACTCAATACGCTCCTACGAG. Translation: CASSDSIRSYE. The full CDR3 reads CASSDSIRSYEQYF. The chain employs TRBV19 and TRBJ2-7; no reliable D call. With the read ending 3 residues before the CDR3 end, the germline J gene is used to fill in that end. With 5 bases removed from V and 0 bases from J, the gap between germline ends came to 11 bases. Germline V lookup: CDR1 LNHDA, CDR2 SQIVND (reference sequence). CDR3 length: 14 amino acids.

This clone has ten or more counts. The CDR3 end lies 3 residues beyond the end of the read and is filled in from the germline J gene. The chain carries TRBV5-4 and TRBJ1-5, with no clear D. This CDR3 has 13 amino acids. V lost 3 bases and J lost 3, with 7 bases in between. The germline V gene has CDR1 SGHNT and CDR2 YYREEE (reference sequence). The CDR3 protein is CASSYGLNQPQHF. The CDR3 bases that were read are TGTGCCAGCAGCTACGGACTCAATCAGCCC.

This clone was seen a handful of times. The read finishes 3 residues shy of the CDR3 end, and the germline J gene is used to complete it. J is TRBJ1-5 and V is TRBV6-2 or TRBV6-3, with D perhaps TRBD1 (6 bases). CDR3 length: 17 residues. V lost 4 bases to trimming and J lost 5 bases, with 21 bases between them. The germline CDR1 and CDR2 sequences are MNHEY and SVGEGT. The CDR3 protein is CASSSSLLDRRHQPQHF. CDR3 DNA, as far as it was read: TGTGCCAGCAGTTCCTCACTCCTGGACAGACGACATCAGCCC.

This clone was seen ten or more times. The DNA read from the CDR3 is TGTGCCAGCAGCGTAAGGGACATAACACCC. It yields the protein CASSVRDITP. The CDR3 as a whole reads CASSVRDITPLHF. The genes are TRBV2 and TRBJ1-6; maybe TRBD1 (6 bases). The read terminates 3 residues ahead of where the CDR3 ends, so the germline J gene completes it. Germline V CDR1 and CDR2: SNHLY, FYNNEI. This CDR3 has 13 residues. The germline V and J ends were trimmed by 6 bases and 11 bases, with 14 bases remaining between them.